The text below deals with one TCR beta chain. The target of this receptor is not known. No much larger clone is present one base from it, and per-base qualities are unavailable. The data were taken from a study of blood T cell repertoires in COVID-19 (dated by TCRdb to the early 2020s). Background for the entire study: Samples from collaborators originated in the United States, Italy and Spain and spanned both the acute and convalescent phases of COVID-19. The prospective study material was composed of cDNA or gDNA derived from T cells, B-cell-depleted T cells, or PBMCs. The repertoires were released in a freely available public database intended as a resource for research on the immune response to SARS-CoV-2. Where available, HLA class I and class II types were obtained from metadata supplied by the sample provider rather than from assay-based typing. The samples were drawn from two sources: the first 160 participants of the ongoing ImmuneRACE study, and approximately 1,300 subjects contributed by 6 global collaborators. The dataset comprised deeply sampled blood TCRbeta repertoires from subjects exposed to, actively infected with, or recovered from COVID-19. A de-identified subject ID, COVID-19 status, age in years and sex were almost always included in the sample metadata. Beyond this particular receptor, the publication reports: The quantity of clinical and demographic metadata differed by source and by participant and was supplied without curation.

According to the germline V gene, CDR1 reads SGDLS and CDR2 reads YYNGEE. Its CDR3 holds 15 amino acids, cysteine through phenylalanine. Only the CDR3 portion is preserved as DNA: 45 bases, with reading frame beginning at the first base. Trimming takes 5 bases from V and 0 bases from J, and the germline ends sit 14 bases apart. TCRbeta CDR3 regions were amplified from genomic DNA using the immunoSEQ Assay, a bias-controlled multiplex PCR. For the original study's pipeline: The number of nucleated cells in each sample was estimated by amplification of reference gene primers within the assay. Sequence reads were collapsed and filtered to measure the absolute abundance of every unique TCRbeta CDR3 rearrangement. For each sample, productive Simpson clonality was calculated by taking the square root of Simpson's diversity index across productive rearrangements. Drawn from immuneACCESS, this table holds only the in-frame rearrangements with V and J called that TCRdb kept. Clones are partly lost; checked studies trace under half to an unresolved V gene and leave the rest unexplained. The V and J calls and clone size are taken from that table; D and trimming were inferred from the DNA. This sample is represented by over 350,000 clones; nearly 90% of them were singletons. About 2.1% of the sample belongs to the ten largest clones.

Enrolling through a virtual design, the prospective study's participants ranged in age from roughly 18 to 89 years and lived across 24 United States geographic areas. In the prospective study, participants were assigned to cohorts based on the clinical history participants reported in a screening survey and a study questionnaire. Each participant in the prospective study had whole blood, serum and a nasopharyngeal or oropharyngeal swab collected by mobile phlebotomists. Participants in the prospective study had the option to provide additional blood draws and questionnaires over a 2-month period. Before DNA extraction, blood samples from the prospective study were shipped at room temperature or frozen.

This sequence was found in a woman under 30 with acute COVID-19. The sequenced sample consisted of PBMCs or T cells enriched from blood (not recorded which). This chain is built from TRBV9 and TRBJ1-2; matching of 6 bases hints at TRBD1 as the D gene. The DNA reads as follows: TGTGCCAGCAGGAAACAGGGTGAGGCTAACTATGGCTACACCTTC. It translates to CASRKQGEANYGYTF.